The entry below gives a single T cell receptor (beta chain) sequence along with its context. Its antigen is currently unknown. The data belong to a study of PD-1 blockade in classical Hodgkin lymphoma. Study-wide context: A 3 mg/kg intravenous dose of nivolumab was received by patients every 2 weeks.

The protocol was immunoSEQ multiplex PCR, while the TCRdb copy is restricted to in-frame clones and leaves out a portion. This sample yields roughly 11,000 clones, of which approximately 81% are seen a single time; about 3.1% belongs to the top ten. Time point of the sample: cycle 4 day 1 (C4D1), after five to seven weeks of nivolumab. Following autologous stem cell transplantation, relapse occurred in every patient, and exposure to brentuximab vedotin varied. Purification of CD4+ T cells from thawed PBMCs was performed via magnetic negative selection. Germline assignment: CDR1 SNHLY and CDR2 FYNNEI. This CDR3 spans 13 amino acids. Trimming removed 6 bases at V and 10 bases at J, with 18 bases between. Study-level findings and limits: By C4D1 there was a significant rise in CD4+ TCR diversity but not in CD8+ TCR diversity. Exclusion removed patients who began nivolumab under 1 year after ASCT. Healthy donors were reported to have higher baseline TCR diversity than newly diagnosed patients.

This sequence was found in a human donor with classical Hodgkin lymphoma. This specimen was CD4+ T cells from blood, taken before the fourth cycle of nivolumab. The rearrangement uses TRBV2 and TRBJ1-1; D is possibly TRBD1 (5 bases). CDR3 coding DNA: TGTGCCAGCAGCAGTGCAGGGAGGAAAGTAGCTTTCTTT. Translated, it gives CASSSAGRKVAFF.